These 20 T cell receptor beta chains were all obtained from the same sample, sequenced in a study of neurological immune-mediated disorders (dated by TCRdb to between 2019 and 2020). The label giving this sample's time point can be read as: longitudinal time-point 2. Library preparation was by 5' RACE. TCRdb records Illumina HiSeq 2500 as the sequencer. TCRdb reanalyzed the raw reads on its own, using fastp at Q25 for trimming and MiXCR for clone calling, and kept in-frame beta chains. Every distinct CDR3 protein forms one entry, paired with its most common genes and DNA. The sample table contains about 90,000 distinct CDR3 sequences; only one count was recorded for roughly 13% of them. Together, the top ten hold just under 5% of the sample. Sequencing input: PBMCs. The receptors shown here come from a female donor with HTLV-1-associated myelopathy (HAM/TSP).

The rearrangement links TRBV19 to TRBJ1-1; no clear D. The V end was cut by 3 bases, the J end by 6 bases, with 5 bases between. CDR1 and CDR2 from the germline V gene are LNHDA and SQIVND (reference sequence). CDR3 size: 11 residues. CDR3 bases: TGTGCCAGTAGTATGGGGTCTGAAGCTTTCTTT. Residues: CASSMGSEAFF.

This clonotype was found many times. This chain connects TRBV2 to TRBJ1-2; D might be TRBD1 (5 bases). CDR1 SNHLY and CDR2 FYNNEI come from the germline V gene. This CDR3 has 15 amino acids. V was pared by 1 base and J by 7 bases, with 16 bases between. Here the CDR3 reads CASSEGQGRTSGYTF. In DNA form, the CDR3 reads TGTGCCAGCAGTGAAGGGCAGGGCCGGACGTCTGGCTACACCTTC.

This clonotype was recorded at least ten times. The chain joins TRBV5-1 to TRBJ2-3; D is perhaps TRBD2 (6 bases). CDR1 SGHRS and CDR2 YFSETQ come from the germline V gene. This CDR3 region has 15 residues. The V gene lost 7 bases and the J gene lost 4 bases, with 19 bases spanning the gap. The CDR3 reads CASQRRGQVSDTQYF. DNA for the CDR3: TGCGCCAGCCAAAGGAGGGGTCAGGTCTCAGATACGCAGTATTTT.

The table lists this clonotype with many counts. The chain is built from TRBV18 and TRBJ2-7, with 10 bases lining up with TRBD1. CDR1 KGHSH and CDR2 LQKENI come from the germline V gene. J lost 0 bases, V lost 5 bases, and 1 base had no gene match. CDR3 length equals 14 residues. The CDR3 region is CASSGTGVSYEQYF. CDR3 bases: TGTGCCAGCTCAGGGACAGGGGTCTCCTACGAGCAGTACTTC.

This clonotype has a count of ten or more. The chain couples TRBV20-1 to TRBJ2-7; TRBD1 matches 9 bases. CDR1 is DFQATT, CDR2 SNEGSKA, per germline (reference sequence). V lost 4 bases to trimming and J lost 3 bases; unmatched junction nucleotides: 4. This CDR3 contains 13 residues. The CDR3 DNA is TGCAGTGCTAACAGGGGGCCTTACTACGAGCAGTACTTC. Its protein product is CSANRGPYYEQYF.

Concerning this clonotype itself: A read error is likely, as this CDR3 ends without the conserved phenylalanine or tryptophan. The CDR3 bases are TGCAGTGCTAGACCCCAAGTGGAGCAGTACTTA. Its translation is CSARPQVEQYL. The chain couples TRBV20-1 to TRBJ2-7, with D hard to call. The CDR3 loop spans 11 amino acids. V was clipped by 2 bases and J by 7 bases, with 9 bases between them. The germline gives CDR1 DFQATT, CDR2 SNEGSKA (reference sequence).

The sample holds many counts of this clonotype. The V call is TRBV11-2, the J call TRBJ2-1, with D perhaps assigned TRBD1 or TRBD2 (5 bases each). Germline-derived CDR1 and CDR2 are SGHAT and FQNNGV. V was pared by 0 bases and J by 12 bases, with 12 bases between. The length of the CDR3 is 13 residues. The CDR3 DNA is TGTGCCAGCAGCTTAGATCCAAGGGACGGGCAGTTCTTC. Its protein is CASSLDPRDGQFF. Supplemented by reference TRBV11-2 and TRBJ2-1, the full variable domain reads EAGVAQSPRYKIIEKRQSVAFWCNPISGHATLYWYQQILGQGPKLLIQFQNNGVVDDSQLPKDRFSAERLKGVDSTLKIQPAKLEDSAVYLCASSLDPRDGQFFGPGTRLTVL.

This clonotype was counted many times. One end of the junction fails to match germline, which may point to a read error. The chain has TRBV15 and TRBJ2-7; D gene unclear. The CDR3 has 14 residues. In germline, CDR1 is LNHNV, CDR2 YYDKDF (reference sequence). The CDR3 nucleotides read TGTGCTACCAGCAGAGATCCAGGCTCCTACGAGCAGTACTTC. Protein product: CATSRDPGSYEQYF.

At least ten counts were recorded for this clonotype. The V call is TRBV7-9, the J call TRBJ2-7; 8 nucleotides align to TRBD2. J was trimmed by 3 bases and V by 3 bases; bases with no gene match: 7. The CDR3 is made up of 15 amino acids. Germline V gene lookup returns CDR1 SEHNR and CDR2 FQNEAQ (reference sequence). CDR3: CASSFSAGANYEQYF. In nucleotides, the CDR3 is TGTGCCAGCAGCTTCTCAGCGGGGGCCAACTACGAGCAGTACTTC.

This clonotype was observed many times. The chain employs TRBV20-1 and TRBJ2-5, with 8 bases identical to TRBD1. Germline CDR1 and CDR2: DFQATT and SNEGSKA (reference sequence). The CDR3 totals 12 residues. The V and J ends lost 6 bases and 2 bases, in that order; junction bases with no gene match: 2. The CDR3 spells CSANRGQETQYF. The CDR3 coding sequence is TGCAGTGCGAACAGGGGGCAAGAGACCCAGTACTTC.

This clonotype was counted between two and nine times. CDR3 in DNA: TGTGCCAGCAGCCCCTCTCCCTCGGGGGCTGGGGAGCTGTTTTTT. It encodes CASSPSPSGAGELFF. The chain is built from TRBV7-2 and TRBJ2-2, with D possibly being TRBD1 or TRBD2 (6 bases each). Looked up from germline, CDR1 is SGHTA and CDR2 is FQGNSA. Trimming cost V 5 bases and J 8 bases, with 18 bases left between them. There are 15 residues in the CDR3.

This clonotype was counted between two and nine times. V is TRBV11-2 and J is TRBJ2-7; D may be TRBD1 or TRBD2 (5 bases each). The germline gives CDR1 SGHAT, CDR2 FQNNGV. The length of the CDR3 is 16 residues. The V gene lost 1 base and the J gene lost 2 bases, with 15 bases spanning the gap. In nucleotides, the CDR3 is TGTGCCAGCAGCTTAGTGGGGGTCGAGTTCACCTACGAGCAGTACTTC. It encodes CASSLVGVEFTYEQYF.

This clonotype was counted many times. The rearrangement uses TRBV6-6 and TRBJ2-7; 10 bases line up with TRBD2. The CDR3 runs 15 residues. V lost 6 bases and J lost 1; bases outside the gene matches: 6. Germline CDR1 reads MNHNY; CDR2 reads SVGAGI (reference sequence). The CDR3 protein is CASRDLAGESYEQYF. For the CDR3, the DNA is TGTGCCAGCAGGGATCTAGCGGGGGAGTCCTACGAGCAGTACTTC.

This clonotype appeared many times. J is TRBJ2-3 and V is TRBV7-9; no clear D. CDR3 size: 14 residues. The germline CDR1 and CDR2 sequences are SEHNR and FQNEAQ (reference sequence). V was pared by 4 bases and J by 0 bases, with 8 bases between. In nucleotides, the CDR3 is TGTGCCAGCAGCTCCCTCTATAGCACAGATACGCAGTATTTT. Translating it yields CASSSLYSTDTQYF.

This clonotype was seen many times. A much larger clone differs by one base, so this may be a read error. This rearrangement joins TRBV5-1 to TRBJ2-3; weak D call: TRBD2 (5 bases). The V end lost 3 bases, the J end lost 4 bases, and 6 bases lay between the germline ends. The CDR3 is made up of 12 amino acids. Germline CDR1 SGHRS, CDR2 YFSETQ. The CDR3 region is CASSSEADTQYF. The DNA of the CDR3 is TGCGCCAGCAGCTCGGAGGCAGATACGCAGTATTTT.

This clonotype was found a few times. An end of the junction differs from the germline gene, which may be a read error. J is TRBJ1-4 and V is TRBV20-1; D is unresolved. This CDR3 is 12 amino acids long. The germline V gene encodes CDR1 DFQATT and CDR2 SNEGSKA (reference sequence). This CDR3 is CSARHSNEKLFF. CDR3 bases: TGCAGTGCTCGACATTCTAACGAAAAACTGTTTTTT.

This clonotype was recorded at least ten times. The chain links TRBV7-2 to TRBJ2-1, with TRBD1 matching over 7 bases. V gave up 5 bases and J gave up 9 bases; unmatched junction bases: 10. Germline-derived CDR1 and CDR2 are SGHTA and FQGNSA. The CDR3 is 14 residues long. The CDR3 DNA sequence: TGTGCCAGCAGCGTAAACAGGGGTTCGGTTGAGCAGTTCTTC. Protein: CASSVNRGSVEQFF. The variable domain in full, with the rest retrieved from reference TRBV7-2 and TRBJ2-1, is GAGVSQSPSNKVTEKGKDVELRCDPISGHTALYWYRQSLGQGLEFLIYFQGNSAPDKSGLPSDRFSAERTGGSVSTLTIQRTQQEDSAVYLCASSVNRGSVEQFFGPGTRLTVL.

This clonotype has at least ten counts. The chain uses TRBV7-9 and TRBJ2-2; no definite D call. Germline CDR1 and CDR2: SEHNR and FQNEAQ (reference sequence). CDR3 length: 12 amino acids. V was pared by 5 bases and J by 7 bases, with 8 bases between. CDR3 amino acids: CASSPPVGELFF. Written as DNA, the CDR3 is TGTGCCAGCAGCCCCCCTGTCGGGGAGCTGTTTTTT.

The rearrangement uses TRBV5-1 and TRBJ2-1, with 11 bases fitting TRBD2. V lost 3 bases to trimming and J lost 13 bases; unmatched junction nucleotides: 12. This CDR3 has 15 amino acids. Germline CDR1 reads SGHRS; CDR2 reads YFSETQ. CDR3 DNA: TGCGCCAGCAGCTCGGCGACTAGCGGGGCGTGGGAACAGTTCTTC. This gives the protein CASSSATSGAWEQFF. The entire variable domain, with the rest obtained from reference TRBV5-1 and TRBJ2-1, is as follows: KAGVTQTPRYLIKTRGQQVTLSCSPISGHRSVSWYQQTPGQGLQFLFEYFSETQRNKGNFPGRFSGRQFSNSRSEMNVSTLELGDSALYLCASSSATSGAWEQFFGPGTRLTVL.

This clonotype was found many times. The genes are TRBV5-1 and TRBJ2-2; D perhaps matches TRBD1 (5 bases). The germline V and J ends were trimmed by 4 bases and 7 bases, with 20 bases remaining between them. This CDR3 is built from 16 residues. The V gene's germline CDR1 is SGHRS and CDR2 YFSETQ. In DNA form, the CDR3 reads TGCGCCAGCAGCCCCACCCAGGGCTTTCCGGACGGGGAGCTGTTTTTT. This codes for CASSPTQGFPDGELFF.